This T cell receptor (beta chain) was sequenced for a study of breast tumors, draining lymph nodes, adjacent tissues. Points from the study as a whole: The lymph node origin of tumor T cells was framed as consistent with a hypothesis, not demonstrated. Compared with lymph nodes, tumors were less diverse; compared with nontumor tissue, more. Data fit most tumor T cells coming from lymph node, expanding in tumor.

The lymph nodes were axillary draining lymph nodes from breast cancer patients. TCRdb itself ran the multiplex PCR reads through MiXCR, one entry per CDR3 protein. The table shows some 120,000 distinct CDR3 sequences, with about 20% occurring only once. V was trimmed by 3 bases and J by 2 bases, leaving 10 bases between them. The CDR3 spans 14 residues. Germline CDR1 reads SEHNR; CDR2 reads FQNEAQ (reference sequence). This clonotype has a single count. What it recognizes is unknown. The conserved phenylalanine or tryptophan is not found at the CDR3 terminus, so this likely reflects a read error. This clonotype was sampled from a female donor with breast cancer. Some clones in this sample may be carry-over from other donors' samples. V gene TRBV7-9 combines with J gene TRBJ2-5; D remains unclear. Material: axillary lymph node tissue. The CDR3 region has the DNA TGTGCCAGCAGCTTGATGGCCGTACAAGAGACCCAGTACCTC. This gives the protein CASSLMAVQETQYL.